The 29 T cell receptor beta chains listed next were all sequenced from one sample in a study of OX40 agonist ivuxolimab in advanced cancers. Method: immunoSEQ multiplex PCR; TCRdb's copy keeps in-frame clones and lacks some. Among 55,000 to 70,000 clones listed, less than 85% were seen once. This specimen consisted of CD4+ or CD8+ T cells sorted from blood, obtained in a trial of the OX40 agonist ivuxolimab. These receptors were collected from an adult with an advanced solid tumor such as melanoma, head and neck, liver or kidney cancer.

The chain combines TRBV10-3 with TRBJ2-2; weak D call: TRBD2 (7 bases). The germline gives CDR1 ENHRY, CDR2 SYGVKD. CDR3 length equals 15 residues. Trimming removed 10 bases at V and 0 bases at J, with 15 bases between. The CDR3 coding sequence is TGTGCCACGAGGACGCGGGGGCCGAACACCGGGGAGCTGTTTTTT. Translated, it gives CATRTRGPNTGELFF.

J is TRBJ2-2 and V is TRBV9; the D gene is possibly TRBD2 (6 bases). The length of the CDR3 is 16 residues. Germline lookup yields CDR1 SGDLS and CDR2 YYNGEE. V lost 0 bases and J lost 1, with 10 bases in between. The CDR3, as DNA: TGTGCCAGCAGCGTAGGAAGTAGCGGGAACACCGGGGAGCTGTTTTTT. Encoded protein: CASSVGSSGNTGELFF.

Of note for this clone: The sample holds other DNA sequences that translate to the same CDR3. The rearrangement links TRBV5-4 to TRBJ1-4; tentatively, D is TRBD1 (5 bases). Germline assignment: CDR1 SGHNT and CDR2 YYREEE (reference sequence). Deletions cut 2 bases from V and 0 bases from J, with 8 bases between. The CDR3 length is 15 residues. The CDR3 sequence: CASSLSGATNEKLFF. The CDR3 DNA reads as TGTGCCAGCAGCTTATCGGGGGCAACTAATGAAAAACTGTTTTTT. Using reference TRBV5-4 and TRBJ1-4 for the parts outside the CDR3, the full variable domain is ETGVTQSPTHLIKTRGQQVTLRCSSQSGHNTVSWYQQALGQGPQFIFQYYREEENGRGNFPPRFSGLQFPNYSSELNVNALELDDSALYLCASSLSGATNEKLFFGSGTQLSVL.

The chain uses TRBV6-5 and TRBJ2-7, with 7 bases identical to TRBD1. The V and J ends lost 7 bases and 3 bases, in that order; junction bases with no gene match: 9. This CDR3 region has 14 residues. Germline CDR1 is MNHEY and CDR2 is SVGAGI. CDR3 in DNA: TGTGCCAGCACCTCCGGGACAGTGAACTACGAGCAGTACTTC. It translates to CASTSGTVNYEQYF.

This chain connects TRBV4-1 to TRBJ1-4; D possibly corresponds to TRBD1 (5 bases). CDR1 is MGHRA, CDR2 YSYEKL, per germline. Between the trimmed V and J ends, which lost 4 bases and 0 bases, there was a span of 9 bases. CDR3 size: 15 residues. DNA of the CDR3: TGCGCCAGCAGCCTAGACAGTGCAACTAATGAAAAACTGTTTTTT. As protein: CASSLDSATNEKLFF.

The chain combines TRBV6-5 with TRBJ2-7; 7 bases map to TRBD2. The V segment lost 2 bases and the J segment 1 base; nucleotides outside the gene matches: 5. CDR1 and CDR2 from the germline V gene are MNHEY and SVGAGI. The CDR3 has 15 amino acids. The CDR3 loop is CASSYKAGRSYEQYF. The CDR3, as DNA: TGTGCCAGCAGTTACAAAGCGGGGAGGTCCTACGAGCAGTACTTC.

V usage is TRBV6-1 and J usage is TRBJ2-2, with D unclear. Trimming took 7 bases from V and 3 from J, leaving 9 bases between them. CDR3 length: 13 residues. Germline V lookup: CDR1 MNHNS, CDR2 SASEGT. The CDR3 reads CASILQDTGELFF. CDR3 bases: TGTGCCAGCATCTTACAAGACACCGGGGAGCTGTTTTTT.

The chain links TRBV18 to TRBJ2-1; weak D call: TRBD1 (5 bases). Trimming stripped 2 bases from V and 5 bases from J, with 19 bases between. This CDR3 has 17 amino acids. The V gene's germline CDR1 is KGHSH and CDR2 LQKENI. The CDR3 DNA reads as TGTGCCAGCTCACCAATGTGGGAAAGGACAACGAACAATGAGCAGTTCTTC. It translates to CASSPMWERTTNNEQFF.

The rearrangement uses TRBV18 and TRBJ2-3, with D unresolved. The ends were cut back, 3 bases at V and 6 bases at J, with 10 bases in the middle. Per the germline V gene, CDR1 is KGHSH and CDR2 is LQKENI. This CDR3 is built from 13 residues. For the CDR3, the DNA is TGTGCCAGCTCACCCCCTAGAACCGATACGCAGTATTTT. Translation gives CASSPPRTDTQYF.

The J gene is TRBJ2-5, the V gene TRBV5-8; a possible D gene is TRBD2 (5 bases). CDR3 length equals 13 residues. The V end lost 1 base, the J end lost 5 bases, and 9 bases lay between the germline ends. The germline CDR1 and CDR2 sequences are SGHTS and YDEGEE. The chain's CDR3 is CASSLTRMETQYF. For the CDR3, the DNA is TGTGCCAGCAGCTTGACTAGAATGGAGACCCAGTACTTC.

A few counts support this clone. V usage is TRBV5-1 and J usage is TRBJ2-5, with D possibly TRBD1 on 6 matching bases. Germline V gives CDR1 SGHRS, CDR2 YFSETQ. The CDR3 totals 14 residues. V lost 1 base, J lost 4 bases, and 11 bases lay in between. The CDR3 nucleotides read TGCGCCAGCAGCTTGCAGGGGCGGGCAGAGACCCAGTACTTC. Its protein is CASSLQGRAETQYF. Using reference TRBV5-1 and TRBJ2-5 for the parts outside the CDR3, the full variable domain is KAGVTQTPRYLIKTRGQQVTLSCSPISGHRSVSWYQQTPGQGLQFLFEYFSETQRNKGNFPGRFSGRQFSNSRSEMNVSTLELGDSALYLCASSLQGRAETQYFGPGTRLLVL.

This chain links TRBV4-2 with TRBJ2-5, with 15 bases that match TRBD2. V gave up 0 bases and J gave up 2 bases; unmatched junction bases: 1. The CDR3 has 17 amino acids. CDR1 and CDR2 (germline): LGHNA, YNFKEQ. The chain's CDR3 is CASSQDGLAGGQETQYF. Here the CDR3 DNA reads TGTGCCAGCAGCCAAGATGGACTAGCGGGGGGGCAAGAGACCCAGTACTTC.

The chain couples TRBV18 to TRBJ2-5; 9 bases match TRBD1. The CDR3 sequence is 17 residues long. V gave up 3 bases and J gave up 3 bases; unmatched junction bases: 11. From germline, CDR1 is KGHSH and CDR2 LQKENI. The CDR3 sequence is CASSPRMTWTGEETQYF. As DNA, the CDR3 is TGTGCCAGCTCACCCCGGATGACCTGGACAGGGGAAGAGACCCAGTACTTC. Drawing the rest from reference TRBV18 and TRBJ2-5, the complete variable domain is NAGVMQNPRHLVRRRGQEARLRCSPMKGHSHVYWYRQLPEEGLKFMVYLQKENIIDESGMPKERFSAEFPKEGPSILRIQQVVRGDSAAYFCASSPRMTWTGEETQYFGPGTRLLVL.

This rearrangement joins TRBV18 to TRBJ2-7; tentative D call: TRBD2 (7 bases). Germline CDR1 and CDR2: KGHSH and LQKENI. The CDR3 sequence is 14 residues long. Trimming removed 3 bases from V and 2 bases from J, with 11 bases in between. The CDR3 nucleotides read TGTGCCAGCTCACCCGGGGGGCCGGCCTACGAGCAGTACTTC. Residues: CASSPGGPAYEQYF.

The rearrangement links TRBV13 to TRBJ2-5; 11 bases match TRBD1. The DNA end lines up better with TRBJ2-7; the J call may be wrong. Germline V gene sequence: CDR1 PRHDT, CDR2 FYEKMQ (reference sequence). The CDR3 totals 15 residues. CDR3 nucleotide sequence: TGTGCCAGCAGCGCCGGACAGGGGGCGGACTACGAGCAGTACTTC. The encoded protein is CASSAGQGADYEQYF.

This chain uses TRBV5-4 with TRBJ2-7; 10 bases fit TRBD2. After removal of 5 bases from V and 4 bases from J, the junction contained 6 bases not matched to a gene. The CDR3 length is 14 residues. Germline CDR1 SGHNT, CDR2 YYREEE (reference sequence). The DNA for the CDR3 is TGTGCCAGCAGGGCTAGCGGGGGAAAGTACGAGCAGTACTTC. It is translated as CASRASGGKYEQYF.

The V gene is TRBV2, the J gene TRBJ2-7; D not resolved. The CDR3 is made up of 13 amino acids. Germline V lookup: CDR1 SNHLY, CDR2 FYNNEI. Trimming took off 5 bases at V and 0 bases at J, with 8 bases between the two ends. The chain's CDR3 is CASSTESSYEQYF. Written as DNA, the CDR3 is TGTGCCAGCAGTACGGAGAGCTCCTACGAGCAGTACTTC.

This clone was picked up a small number of times. This chain connects TRBV7-9 to TRBJ2-2; D remains ambiguous. V was cut by 6 bases and J by 4 bases, with 12 bases left in between. The germline V gene has CDR1 SEHNR and CDR2 FQNEAQ (reference sequence). The CDR3 contains 14 residues. The CDR3 nucleotides read TGTGCCAGCAGGCTAGGCGGAACCACCGGGGAGCTGTTTTTT. Translated, it gives CASRLGGTTGELFF.

The V and J genes are TRBV5-6 and TRBJ2-7; 11 nucleotides match TRBD2. The V gene's germline CDR1 is SGHDT and CDR2 YYEEEE. This CDR3 has 14 amino acids. After removal of 2 bases from V and 7 bases from J, the junction contained 5 bases not matched to a gene. CDR3 residues: CASSFRLAGTEQYF. As DNA, the CDR3 is TGTGCCAGCAGCTTCAGACTAGCGGGGACAGAGCAGTACTTC.

The count of this clone is one. The chain recombines TRBV7-8 with TRBJ2-3; tentatively, D is TRBD2 (6 bases). The CDR3 sequence is 14 residues long. Germline assignment: CDR1 SGHVS and CDR2 FQNEAQ. Between the trimmed V and J ends, which lost 7 bases and 3 bases, there was a span of 14 bases. The CDR3 loop reads CASIPPGGTDTQYF. The DNA of the CDR3 is TGTGCCAGCATCCCCCCCGGGGGAACAGATACGCAGTATTTT.

The chain links TRBV7-2 to TRBJ1-1; the D is unclear. The germline V gene has CDR1 SGHTA and CDR2 FQGNSA. V lost 5 bases to trimming and J lost 9 bases, with 22 bases between them. The CDR3 is 15 residues long. The DNA of the CDR3 is TGTGCCAGCAGCCATACCACGTGGACCCAAGTGAAAGCTTTCTTT. This codes for CASSHTTWTQVKAFF.

This clone was observed a single time. The chain has TRBV4-2 and TRBJ1-5, with D unclear. Germline-derived CDR1 and CDR2 are LGHNA and YNFKEQ. V lost 0 bases, J lost 0 bases, and 6 bases lay in between. The CDR3 contains 15 residues. CDR3 amino acids: CASSQDLSSNQPQHF. CDR3 DNA sequence: TGTGCCAGCAGCCAAGATCTAAGTAGCAATCAGCCCCAGCATTTT.

The gene calls are TRBV11-3 and TRBJ2-1; D is ambiguous. V was shortened by 5 bases and J by 7 bases, with 18 bases between the two germline ends. In germline, CDR1 is SGHNT, CDR2 YENEEA. The CDR3 contains 15 residues. CDR3 DNA: TGTGCCAGCAGCAATACAGAGACCTCCACGAATGAGCAGTTCTTC. It encodes CASSNTETSTNEQFF.

The chain links TRBV19 to TRBJ1-3; D is possibly TRBD1 (5 bases). CDR3 size: 13 residues. V dropped 5 bases and J dropped 4 bases, with 9 bases sitting between them. Germline CDR1 is LNHDA and CDR2 is SQIVND (reference sequence). The CDR3 protein is CASSDGHGNTIYF. The CDR3 DNA sequence: TGTGCCAGTAGTGACGGACACGGAAACACCATATATTTT.

The rearrangement uses TRBV11-3 and TRBJ1-6, with no clear D. The CDR3 consists of 15 residues. CDR1 and CDR2 (germline): SGHNT, YENEEA. Trimming took off 5 bases at V and 2 bases at J, with 10 bases between the two ends. CDR3 protein: CASSRGLAYNSPLHF. The CDR3 DNA reads TGTGCCAGCAGCCGCGGACTGGCCTATAATTCACCCCTCCACTTT.

J is TRBJ2-7 and V is TRBV7-8, with D possibly TRBD1 on 6 matching bases. CDR3 length equals 16 residues. CDR1 is SGHVS, CDR2 FQNEAQ, per germline. The V end was cut by 3 bases, the J end by 0 bases, with 15 bases between. The DNA for the CDR3 is TGTGCCAGCAGCTTTCACAGGGTCCCCTACTCCTACGAGCAGTACTTC. The encoded protein is CASSFHRVPYSYEQYF.

V usage is TRBV28 and J usage is TRBJ2-7; TRBD2 might be the D (6 bases). Deletions cut 5 bases from V and 2 bases from J, with 19 bases between. The CDR3 extends over 16 amino acids. Germline V gives CDR1 MDHEN, CDR2 SYDVKM. The CDR3 sequence is CASSVDSGTETYEQYF. The DNA for the CDR3 is TGTGCCAGCAGTGTAGACTCCGGGACTGAGACCTACGAGCAGTACTTC.

The chain has TRBV19 and TRBJ1-2; possible D gene TRBD1, 5 bases. This CDR3 comprises 15 residues. V gave up 6 bases and J gave up 7 bases, with 21 bases separating them. Germline CDR1 reads LNHDA; CDR2 reads SQIVND (reference sequence). In DNA form, the CDR3 reads TGTGCCAGTAGGTCTACCGGGGCCTCCGGGGGTGGCTACACCTTC. Protein sequence: CASRSTGASGGGYTF.

The chain joins TRBV4-3 to TRBJ1-3; no clear D gene. Trimming took 0 bases from V and 2 from J, leaving 14 bases between them. The CDR3 has 17 residues. From germline, CDR1 is LGHNA and CDR2 YSLEER. CDR3 loop: CASSQDRQVQTGNTIYF. The CDR3 bases are TGCGCCAGCAGCCAAGATCGGCAGGTCCAAACTGGAAACACCATATATTTT.